This T cell receptor beta chain was recorded in a study of human T cells and chemical hapten exposure. Study in general: Largely, small differences in pooled library volume made per-sample TCR yields vary. Study results and limitations: No change in TCRs above 1 in 1000 frequency was produced by DPC sensitization.

TCRdb passed the RACE reads through MiXCR, listing each CDR3 protein once. The sample yields more than 80,000 distinct CDR3 sequences, 9% to 15% seen once. Note on this clonotype: Its matching antigen is unknown.

As for time point: pre-sensitization, week 0. Treatment in this sample: therapeutic diphenylcyclopropenone sensitization with weekly scalp DPC. This TCR was sampled from a woman aged 45-59 years with alopecia areata. Some clones in this sample may be carry-over from other donors' samples. Specimen: whole blood, collected in connection with sensitization to the hapten diphenylcyclopropenone (DPC).

CDR3 loop: CASSLDTRAGGPGELFF. The CDR3 nucleotides read TGTGCCAGCAGCTTAGATACACGAGCGGGGGGGCCCGGGGAGCTGTTTTTT. The V call is TRBV11-2, the J call TRBJ2-2; 10 bases agree with TRBD2. Trimming cost V 0 bases and J 6 bases; bases outside gene matches: 7. Germline CDR1 SGHAT, CDR2 FQNNGV. The CDR3 runs to 17 residues.